Shown below are 21 T cell receptor beta chains from a single sample sequenced in a study of T-cell memory formation after mild COVID-19 (dated by TCRdb to about 2021). To prepare the library, 5' RACE was applied. Instrument on record: Illumina NovaSeq 6000. TCRdb handled the public reads itself, with Q25 trimming in fastp and clone calling in MiXCR, and kept productive beta chains. Merged by CDR3 protein, the rows form single entries marked with the most common genes and DNA. The sample table lists about 270,000 distinct CDR3 sequences, approximately 18% of them with a count of one. The ten most abundant clones make up about 21% of the sample. Sequencing input: PBMCs or a T cell subset sorted from them (not recorded which). The receptors stem from a man aged 18 to 30 who had mild COVID-19 (a few samples of this study predate the infection). The sample titles of this study are shuffled in the database, so cell type and time point are left out; the donor was told from shared clones.

The gene calls are TRBV7-6 and TRBJ2-6; D is unclear. Trimming shortened V by 0 bases and J by 0 bases, and 6 bases separated the two germline ends. Looked up from germline, CDR1 is SGHVS and CDR2 is FNYEAQ. The CDR3 contains 16 residues. The CDR3 loop is CASSLATLSGANVLTF. Here the CDR3 DNA reads TGTGCCAGCAGCTTAGCCACTCTCTCTGGGGCCAACGTCCTGACTTTC.

This clonotype was picked up many times. The chain is built from TRBV7-9 and TRBJ2-1, with 10 bases lining up with TRBD2. The germline gives CDR1 SEHNR, CDR2 FQNEAQ (reference sequence). The J segment lost 6 bases and the V segment lost 6 bases, leaving 5 bases of the junction unmatched. This CDR3 is 14 amino acids long. The CDR3 nucleotides are TGTGCCAGCAGGACAGCGGGGGGGTTCAATGAGCAGTTCTTC. This translates into CASRTAGGFNEQFF.

This chain uses TRBV15 with TRBJ2-2; either TRBD1 or TRBD2 may supply D (5 bases each). CDR1 is LNHNV and CDR2 is YYDKDF in the germline V gene (reference sequence). The CDR3 runs 16 residues. Trimming pared 0 bases from V and 4 bases from J, leaving 12 bases between. The CDR3 bases are TGTGCCACCAGCAGAGATCATGGGGGTGGCACCGGGGAGCTGTTTTTT. Its protein is CATSRDHGGGTGELFF.

The table lists this clonotype with a few counts. The rearrangement links TRBV11-2 to TRBJ2-5, with D perhaps given as TRBD1 or TRBD2 (6 bases each). Trimming shortened V by 1 base and J by 5 bases, and 23 bases separated the two germline ends. This CDR3 is built from 18 residues. From germline, CDR1 is SGHAT and CDR2 FQNNGV. DNA of the CDR3: TGTGCCAGCAGCTTAGGATGGGGGGCGCTCATCCTGGGGGAGACCCAGTACTTC. Translated, it gives CASSLGWGALILGETQYF.

This clonotype appeared many times. The rearrangement links TRBV9 to TRBJ2-4; TRBD2 aligns across 7 bases. The CDR3 has 12 amino acids. The germline CDR1 and CDR2 sequences are SGDLS and YYNGEE. V shed 3 bases and J 6 bases; nucleotides not matched to a gene: 0. CDR3: CASSASGNIQYF. For the CDR3, the DNA is TGTGCCAGCAGCGCTAGCGGAAACATTCAGTACTTC.

The V call is TRBV6-1, the J call TRBJ2-3, with D perhaps TRBD2 (6 bases). This CDR3 region has 13 residues. Trimming removed 6 bases from V and 4 bases from J, with 11 bases in between. The germline V gene encodes CDR1 MNHNS and CDR2 SASEGT. The CDR3 loop reads CASRNRDSDTQYF. CDR3 nucleotide sequence: TGTGCCAGCAGAAACCGGGACTCAGATACGCAGTATTTT.

The chain has TRBV3-1 and TRBJ2-4; possible D gene TRBD2, 5 bases. Trimming stripped 0 bases from V and 6 bases from J, with 15 bases between. CDR3 size: 16 residues. Germline CDR1 is LGHDT and CDR2 is YNNKEL (reference sequence). CDR3 coding DNA: TGTGCCAGCAGCCAAGAGAGCGGCGCTAGTTTAAACATTCAGTACTTC. It yields the protein CASSQESGASLNIQYF.

The count of this clonotype is one. The V and J genes are TRBV6-5 and TRBJ2-3; 7 bases fit TRBD1. The V gene's germline CDR1 is MNHEY and CDR2 SVGAGI. The CDR3 runs 16 residues. V lost 5 bases and J lost 2; bases outside the gene matches: 10. CDR3 in DNA: TGTGCCAGCAGTAGGACCGGGACAGCATCCACAGATACGCAGTATTTT. Translating gives CASSRTGTASTDTQYF.

The rearrangement joins TRBV5-1 to TRBJ1-6; D possibly corresponds to TRBD1 (5 bases). The V end lost 4 bases, the J end lost 7 bases, and 12 bases lay between the germline ends. CDR3 size: 14 residues. CDR1 and CDR2 (germline): SGHRS, YFSETQ. The CDR3 sequence is CASSTGTMNSPLHF. The DNA for the CDR3 is TGCGCCAGCAGCACCGGGACGATGAATTCACCCCTCCACTTT. The whole variable domain, filled in from reference TRBV5-1 and TRBJ1-6, reads KAGVTQTPRYLIKTRGQQVTLSCSPISGHRSVSWYQQTPGQGLQFLFEYFSETQRNKGNFPGRFSGRQFSNSRSEMNVSTLELGDSALYLCASSTGTMNSPLHFGNGTRLTVT.

This clonotype was seen more than once but under ten times. The chain employs TRBV6-5 and TRBJ2-4, with 8 bases fitting TRBD1. Germline lookup yields CDR1 MNHEY and CDR2 SVGAGI. The CDR3 loop spans 11 amino acids. V shed 8 bases and J 8 bases; nucleotides not matched to a gene: 2. The DNA of the CDR3 is TGTGCCAGCCACAGGGGGGACATTCAGTACTTC. It codes for CASHRGDIQYF.

The CDR3, as DNA: TGTGCCAGCAGCTTCTACGACAGACCCTACGAGCAGTACTTC. Its translation: CASSFYDRPYEQYF. The V gene is TRBV7-9, the J gene TRBJ2-7; TRBD1 might be the D (5 bases). Germline V CDR1 and CDR2: SEHNR, FQNEAQ (reference sequence). Trimming stripped 3 bases from V and 2 bases from J, with 11 bases between. CDR3 length: 14 amino acids.

This clonotype occurred many times. The V call is TRBV24-1, the J call TRBJ2-2; a possible D gene is TRBD1 (5 bases). CDR3 length: 13 residues. V lost 9 bases, J lost 1 base, and 8 bases lay in between. Looked up from germline, CDR1 is KGHDR and CDR2 is SFDVKD. Here the CDR3 reads CATEGENTGELFF. The CDR3, as DNA: TGTGCCACCGAAGGGGAGAACACCGGGGAGCTGTTTTTT.

This clonotype was seen repeatedly, ten times or more. The chain is built from TRBV11-2 and TRBJ2-7; no clear D gene. Germline CDR1 and CDR2: SGHAT and FQNNGV. The CDR3 has 14 residues. Between the trimmed V and J ends, which lost 1 base and 0 bases, there was a span of 7 bases. The CDR3 DNA is TGTGCCAGCAGCTTAGCTGCTAACTCCTACGAGCAGTACGTC. It yields the protein CASSLAANSYEQYV.

The genes are TRBV6-2 or TRBV6-3 and TRBJ2-1; 8 bases agree with TRBD2. CDR3 length: 17 amino acids. J lost 4 bases, V lost 2 bases, and 10 bases had no gene match. Per the germline V gene, CDR1 is MNHEY and CDR2 is SVGEGT. CDR3 loop: CASSYAQAGALYNEQFF. As DNA, the CDR3 is TGTGCCAGCAGTTACGCACAAGCGGGGGCCCTTTACAATGAGCAGTTCTTC.

The chain joins TRBV9 to TRBJ2-3, with D perhaps TRBD1 (5 bases). The CDR3 loop spans 13 amino acids. CDR1 and CDR2 from the germline V gene are SGDLS and YYNGEE. V was cut by 0 bases and J by 5 bases, with 7 bases left in between. CDR3 sequence (DNA): TGTGCCAGCAGCGTAGATAGGGGAGATACGCAGTATTTT. This sequence encodes CASSVDRGDTQYF.

The sample holds many counts of this clonotype. The V gene is TRBV3-1, the J gene TRBJ1-5; D not resolved. Trimming took off 1 base at V and 7 bases at J, with 11 bases between the two ends. CDR1 is LGHDT and CDR2 is YNNKEL in the germline V gene (reference sequence). The CDR3 length is 14 residues. CDR3 sequence reads: CASSQGEVWQPQHF. CDR3 sequence (DNA): TGTGCCAGCAGCCAAGGGGAGGTCTGGCAGCCCCAGCATTTT.

The V and J genes are TRBV28 and TRBJ2-5, with TRBD2 as a possible D gene (5 bases). The germline CDR1 and CDR2 sequences are MDHEN and SYDVKM. V was pared by 6 bases and J by 2 bases, with 19 bases between. The CDR3 totals 16 residues. DNA for the CDR3: TGTGCCAGCAGCTCACAACCTGGGGAGTGGCAAGAGACCCAGTACTTC. Translated, it gives CASSSQPGEWQETQYF.

The J gene is TRBJ2-7, the V gene TRBV12-3 or TRBV12-4; D call uncertain. This CDR3 is 14 amino acids long. Deletions cut 0 bases from V and 2 bases from J, with 8 bases between. CDR3 residues: CASSLASSPYEQYF. The CDR3 DNA reads TGTGCCAGCAGTTTAGCATCCAGTCCCTACGAGCAGTACTTC.

Only a few counts were recorded for this clonotype. V gene TRBV4-3 combines with J gene TRBJ1-1; D possibly corresponds to TRBD1 (5 bases). The CDR3 sequence is 15 residues long. Germline lookup yields CDR1 LGHNA and CDR2 YSLEER. Trimming left V 0 bases short and J 7 bases short, with 15 bases between. The CDR3 protein is CASSQETGRAYEAFF. The DNA for the CDR3 is TGCGCCAGCAGCCAAGAGACGGGCAGGGCTTATGAAGCTTTCTTT.

This clonotype was seen a few times. The rearrangement uses TRBV24-1 and TRBJ2-1; D is uncertain. V gave up 4 bases and J gave up 6 bases, with 9 bases separating them. Germline assignment: CDR1 KGHDR and CDR2 SFDVKD. CDR3 length equals 13 residues. The CDR3 DNA is TGTGCCACCAGTGACCCCGACATCAATGAGCAGTTCTTC. This codes for CATSDPDINEQFF.

The V and J genes are TRBV6-2 or TRBV6-3 and TRBJ2-2; no clear D. The germline gives CDR1 MNHEY, CDR2 SVGEGT. The CDR3 totals 15 residues. Trimming took 2 bases from V and 0 from J, leaving 7 bases between them. CDR3 region: CASSYGVTNTGELFF. The DNA for the CDR3 is TGTGCCAGCAGTTACGGGGTAACGAACACCGGGGAGCTGTTTTTT.